A selection of T cell receptor beta chains follows, all from one sample in a study of shared clonotypes between healthy human individuals. Only in-frame clones appear in the TCRdb table, and some are missing; sequencing was by immunoSEQ multiplex PCR. This table holds about 2,500,000 clones, around nine tenths found once. Sequenced sample: naive CD4+ T cells sorted from blood. The receptors shown here come from a man younger than 35 in good health. The CDR3 runs from the conserved cysteine through the conserved F or W. Each record gives: V gene, D gene, clone size, CDR3 length, J gene, CDR3 DNA, CDR3 protein. A D gene is named only where the DNA matches it firmly. Clone size appears in some rows only: once, few, many, or a class for an expanded clone.

V gene: TRBV10-3
D gene: .
clone size: .
CDR3 length: 14
J gene: TRBJ2-7
CDR3 DNA: TGTGCCATCAGTGGCAGGAAGGGGGAAAGCGAGCAGTACTTC
CDR3 protein: CAISGRKGESEQYF

V gene: TRBV18
D gene: .
clone size: .
CDR3 length: 14
J gene: TRBJ1-1
CDR3 DNA: TGTGCCAGCTCACCATTGTCCGAGGGCACTGAAGCTTTCTTT
CDR3 protein: CASSPLSEGTEAFF

V gene: TRBV7-2
D gene: .
clone size: .
CDR3 length: 17
J gene: TRBJ2-2
CDR3 DNA: TGTGCCAGCAGCCGAACACTGGGGCAATCGAACACCGGGGAGCTGTTTTTT
CDR3 protein: CASSRTLGQSNTGELFF

V gene: TRBV28
D gene: .
clone size: .
CDR3 length: 15
J gene: TRBJ1-2
CDR3 DNA: TGTGCCAGCAGTTTACCGGGACAACTTAACTATGGCTACACCTTC
CDR3 protein: CASSLPGQLNYGYTF

V gene: TRBV15
D gene: TRBD1
clone size: once
CDR3 length: 14
J gene: TRBJ2-7
CDR3 DNA: TGTGCCACCAGCAAGACAGGGAGATTGCACGAGCAGTACTTC
CDR3 protein: CATSKTGRLHEQYF

V gene: TRBV6-1
D gene: .
clone size: .
CDR3 length: 15
J gene: TRBJ1-1
CDR3 DNA: TGTGCCAGCAGTGAAGCGCTACAGGGCCCCGCTGAAGCTTTCTTT
CDR3 protein: CASSEALQGPAEAFF

V gene: TRBV6-6
D gene: .
clone size: .
CDR3 length: 13
J gene: TRBJ1-4
CDR3 DNA: TGTGCCAGCAGTTTTAATGGACGGGAAAAACTGTTTTTT
CDR3 protein: CASSFNGREKLFF

V gene: TRBV5-1
D gene: TRBD1
clone size: .
CDR3 length: 14
J gene: TRBJ2-7
CDR3 DNA: TGCGCCAGCAGCTTGGGGGGGACAGGCTACGAGCAGTACTTC
CDR3 protein: CASSLGGTGYEQYF

V gene: TRBV2
D gene: TRBD2
clone size: .
CDR3 length: 15
J gene: TRBJ2-1
CDR3 DNA: TGTGCCAGCCTTGTCCAGGCGGGAGGGTACAATGAGCAGTTCTTC
CDR3 protein: CASLVQAGGYNEQFF

V gene: TRBV5-1
D gene: .
clone size: .
CDR3 length: 13
J gene: TRBJ1-2
CDR3 DNA: TGCGCCAGCAGCTTGGCCCGGGCCTATGGCTACACCTTC
CDR3 protein: CASSLARAYGYTF

V gene: TRBV30
D gene: .
clone size: .
CDR3 length: 13
J gene: TRBJ2-3
CDR3 DNA: TGTGCCTGGAGTGTACGATTGGTGGATACGCAGTATTTT
CDR3 protein: CAWSVRLVDTQYF

V gene: TRBV6-5
D gene: TRBD1
clone size: .
CDR3 length: 15
J gene: TRBJ2-7
CDR3 DNA: TGTGCCAGCAGTCAGAACAGGGGCCCCTCCTACGAGCAGTACTTC
CDR3 protein: CASSQNRGPSYEQYF

V gene: TRBV6-5
D gene: TRBD1
clone size: .
CDR3 length: 15
J gene: TRBJ1-5
CDR3 DNA: TGTGCCAGCAGCCCACAGGGGGCGGACAATCAGCCCCAGCATTTT
CDR3 protein: CASSPQGADNQPQHF

V gene: TRBV7-2
D gene: .
clone size: once
CDR3 length: 15
J gene: TRBJ2-1
CDR3 DNA: TGTGCCAGCAGCCCCCCAGGGGGGGCCTACAATGAGCAGTTCTTC
CDR3 protein: CASSPPGGAYNEQFF

V gene: TRBV5-6
D gene: .
clone size: .
CDR3 length: 14
J gene: TRBJ1-5
CDR3 DNA: TGTGCCAGCAGTCTCGGGTTCCCTGGGCAGCCCCAGCATTTT
CDR3 protein: CASSLGFPGQPQHF

V gene: TRBV7-8
D gene: TRBD1
clone size: few
CDR3 length: 15
J gene: TRBJ1-5
CDR3 DNA: TGTGCCAGCAGCTCAGACAGGGGGCCTGATCAGCCCCAGCATTTT
CDR3 protein: CASSSDRGPDQPQHF

V gene: TRBV5-1
D gene: .
clone size: .
CDR3 length: 15
J gene: TRBJ2-3
CDR3 DNA: TGCGCCAGCAGCTTTGGAATCCCGGCCACAGATACGCAGTATTTT
CDR3 protein: CASSFGIPATDTQYF